The 23 T cell receptor beta chains below were found in one sample sequenced in a study of blood T cell repertoires in COVID-19. Sequencing used immunoSEQ multiplex PCR; TCRdb keeps in-frame clones, though not all of them. The sample yields 85,000 to 95,000 clones, 89% seen once. Sequences were obtained from peripheral blood. These receptors all stem from a woman of 80 years or more with active COVID-19.

V is TRBV9 and J is TRBJ2-3; D remains ambiguous. V shed 2 bases and J shed 6 bases, with 13 bases lying between them. The CDR3 covers 14 residues. Germline lookup yields CDR1 SGDLS and CDR2 YYNGEE. This chain's CDR3 is CASSVESNEDTQYF. CDR3 sequence (DNA): TGTGCCAGCAGCGTTGAGAGTAATGAGGATACGCAGTATTTT.

This clone was recorded only once. The rearrangement joins TRBV2 to TRBJ1-4, with TRBD1 matching over 8 bases. The CDR3 has 14 residues. Germline assignment: CDR1 SNHLY and CDR2 FYNNEI. The V and J ends lost 4 bases and 4 bases, in that order; junction bases with no gene match: 2. The CDR3 here is CASSGQGFNEKLFF. The DNA of the CDR3 is TGTGCCAGCAGTGGACAGGGGTTTAATGAAAAACTGTTTTTT.

This sequence joins TRBV7-2 and TRBJ1-3; 7 bases are a match to TRBD1. V lost 1 base and J lost 0; bases outside the gene matches: 9. The CDR3 spans 18 residues. Looked up from germline, CDR1 is SGHTA and CDR2 is FQGNSA. The CDR3 DNA follows: TGTGCCAGCAGCTTAGTGCCACAGGGGCCCCGCTCTGGAAACACCATATATTTT. Translated: CASSLVPQGPRSGNTIYF.

V gene TRBV7-3 combines with J gene TRBJ2-1; tentative D call: TRBD2 (7 bases). CDR3 length equals 17 residues. The V gene lost 5 bases and the J gene lost 2 bases, with 19 bases spanning the gap. The germline CDR1 and CDR2 sequences are SGHTA and FQGTGA. As DNA, the CDR3 is TGTGCCAGCAGCCCATTGCCGGGGAGGGGGGCCTACAATGAGCAGTTCTTC. As protein: CASSPLPGRGAYNEQFF.

This chain uses TRBV4-3 with TRBJ2-1; 11 nucleotides align to TRBD1. V was pared by 1 base and J by 9 bases, with 8 bases of the junction left unmatched. The CDR3 totals 16 residues. Germline V gene sequence: CDR1 LGHNA, CDR2 YSLEER. The CDR3 nucleotides are TGCGCCAGCAGCCAAGCCGTCGGACAGGGGGCTGGTGAGCAGTTCTTC. It yields the protein CASSQAVGQGAGEQFF.

As DNA, the CDR3 is TGTGCCAGCAGTTTATCCCGACTAGGCTCCTACAATGAGCAGTTCTTC. Encoded protein: CASSLSRLGSYNEQFF. The chain links TRBV28 to TRBJ2-1, with a possible D match to TRBD2 (6 bases). The germline CDR1 and CDR2 sequences are MDHEN and SYDVKM. Trimming removed 1 base at V and 0 bases at J, with 10 bases between. This CDR3 region has 16 residues.

The rearrangement links TRBV6-5 to TRBJ2-7, with 14 bases matching TRBD2. The CDR3 contains 15 residues. With 5 bases clipped from V and 10 bases from J, the junction kept 10 bases outside the gene matches. The germline V gene has CDR1 MNHEY and CDR2 SVGAGI. CDR3 bases: TGTGCCAGCAGTCCCCGACTAGCGGGAGGGGGTGAACAGTACTTC. This sequence encodes CASSPRLAGGGEQYF.

The CDR3 DNA is TGTGCCGGCGAAGGAGACACTGAAGCTTTCTTT. It translates to CAGEGDTEAFF. The chain combines TRBV5-4 with TRBJ1-1; the D is unclear. The V and J ends lost 10 bases and 3 bases respectively, with 10 bases between them. Per germline, CDR1 SGHNT and CDR2 YYREEE (reference sequence). The CDR3 has 11 residues.

J is TRBJ2-7 and V is TRBV6-5; TRBD2 matches at 8 bases. Germline CDR1 is MNHEY and CDR2 is SVGAGI. V lost 4 bases and J lost 3; bases outside the gene matches: 5. The CDR3 length is 14 residues. CDR3 region: CASSLAGPGYEQYF. CDR3 DNA: TGTGCCAGCAGTTTAGCGGGACCAGGCTACGAGCAGTACTTC.

This sequence joins TRBV7-9 and TRBJ2-6, with TRBD1 identical over 7 bases. Germline assignment: CDR1 SEHNR and CDR2 FQNEAQ (reference sequence). This CDR3 has 18 amino acids. The trim removed 5 bases at V and 7 bases at J, leaving 17 bases unmatched. The chain's CDR3 is CASSQRTGLVIGANVLTF. The CDR3, as DNA: TGTGCCAGCAGCCAACGGACAGGCCTCGTAATAGGTGCCAACGTCCTGACTTTC.

The gene calls are TRBV6-2 or TRBV6-3 and TRBJ2-7; 9 bases are a match to TRBD1. The CDR3 loop spans 16 amino acids. Germline CDR1 is MNHEY and CDR2 is SVGEGT. Losses at the gene ends were 6 bases for V and 6 bases for J; bases not matched to a gene: 15. The CDR3 DNA is TGTGCCAGCAGACCTCTCGGGGGACAGGGTGGGGGCGAGCAGTACTTC. It specifies CASRPLGGQGGGEQYF.

The chain is built from TRBV18 and TRBJ2-7, with TRBD2 identical over 10 bases. The CDR3 has 18 residues. The V gene end was trimmed by 2 bases and the J gene end by 3 bases; junction bases not matched to a gene: 13. The germline CDR1 and CDR2 sequences are KGHSH and LQKENI. CDR3 region: CASSPAVRTSGFFYEQYF. CDR3 sequence (DNA): TGTGCCAGCTCACCAGCTGTACGGACTAGCGGATTTTTCTACGAGCAGTACTTC.

The CDR3, as DNA: TGTGCCTCATCTAGCTCCCACGCCTACGAGCAGTACTTC. This sequence encodes CASSSSHAYEQYF. The V gene is TRBV10-3, the J gene TRBJ2-7; D possibly corresponds to TRBD2 (5 bases). The CDR3 spans 13 residues. The V gene lost 11 bases and the J gene lost 2 bases, with 16 bases spanning the gap. Germline CDR1 ENHRY, CDR2 SYGVKD.

The rearrangement uses TRBV19 and TRBJ1-5; possible D gene TRBD1, 5 bases. The germline V and J ends were trimmed by 4 bases and 4 bases, with 17 bases remaining between them. The CDR3 totals 16 residues. Germline V gene lookup returns CDR1 LNHDA and CDR2 SQIVND (reference sequence). CDR3 amino acids: CASSRQGRVPNQPQHF. For the CDR3, the DNA is TGTGCCAGTAGTAGGCAGGGCCGTGTCCCGAATCAGCCCCAGCATTTT.

V gene TRBV18 combines with J gene TRBJ1-1; D may be TRBD1 (5 bases). Germline CDR1 and CDR2: KGHSH and LQKENI. V was shortened by 7 bases and J by 0 bases, with 18 bases between the two germline ends. The length of the CDR3 is 16 residues. This CDR3 reads CASLPQVQGMNTEAFF. CDR3 in DNA: TGTGCCAGCTTACCCCAGGTCCAGGGCATGAACACTGAAGCTTTCTTT.

The V call is TRBV24-1, the J call TRBJ2-1; possible D gene TRBD2, 6 bases. V lost 2 bases and J 9 bases, leaving 19 bases between the germline ends. In germline, CDR1 is KGHDR, CDR2 SFDVKD. This CDR3 is built from 16 residues. In DNA, the CDR3 is TGTGCCACCAGTGATTCTCGTGCGGGGAGTACGGGTGAGCAGTTCTTC. Its protein product is CATSDSRAGSTGEQFF.

This clone was found a few times. V usage is TRBV7-7 and J usage is TRBJ2-2, with D unresolved. The CDR3 is made up of 16 amino acids. The V gene's germline CDR1 is SSHAT and CDR2 FNYEAQ (reference sequence). The V and J ends lost 2 bases and 0 bases respectively, with 10 bases between them. The CDR3 DNA is TGTGCCAGCAGCTTATCCCCCATAGCGAACACCGGGGAGCTGTTTTTT. Translating gives CASSLSPIANTGELFF.

The rearrangement links TRBV24-1 to TRBJ2-1; the D gene is possibly TRBD1 (6 bases). This CDR3 region has 15 residues. Deletions cut 3 bases from V and 7 bases from J, with 15 bases between. CDR1 is KGHDR and CDR2 is SFDVKD in the germline V gene. The CDR3 DNA reads TGTGCCACCAGTGATGCACAGGGAACCTTAAATGAGCAGTTCTTC. Translating gives CATSDAQGTLNEQFF.

This chain connects TRBV5-8 to TRBJ1-6; no firm D call. The CDR3 loop spans 12 amino acids. Trimming stripped 4 bases from V and 7 bases from J, with 6 bases between. In germline, CDR1 is SGHTS, CDR2 YDEGEE. This CDR3 reads CASSPRNSPLHF. CDR3 DNA: TGTGCCAGCAGCCCCAGGAATTCACCCCTCCACTTT.

V and J are TRBV7-3 and TRBJ1-1; 8 nucleotides match TRBD1. Germline lookup yields CDR1 SGHTA and CDR2 FQGTGA. The ends lost 5 bases at V and 5 bases at J; junction bases unmatched: 7. The CDR3 covers 14 residues. Here the CDR3 reads CASSLTGGWTEAFF. CDR3 in DNA: TGTGCCAGCAGCCTCACAGGGGGTTGGACTGAAGCTTTCTTT.

The chain has TRBV11-2 and TRBJ2-7, with TRBD2 matching over 12 bases. With V trimmed by 4 bases and J by 6 bases, 4 bases remained unmatched. Germline values: CDR1 SGHAT, CDR2 FQNNGV. This CDR3 spans 14 amino acids. Here the CDR3 reads CASSSGLAGSEQYF. CDR3 in DNA: TGTGCCAGCAGCTCCGGACTAGCGGGATCCGAGCAGTACTTC.

This rearrangement joins TRBV5-4 to TRBJ2-1; 9 bases line up with TRBD2. Germline CDR1 SGHNT, CDR2 YYREEE (reference sequence). V lost 0 bases, J lost 8 bases, and 6 bases stayed unmatched. This CDR3 comprises 15 residues. The CDR3 spells CASSLAASGKDEQFF. In DNA form, the CDR3 reads TGTGCCAGCAGCTTGGCGGCTAGCGGGAAGGATGAGCAGTTCTTC. Looking up the rest from reference TRBV5-4 and TRBJ2-1 gives the full variable domain: ETGVTQSPTHLIKTRGQQVTLRCSSQSGHNTVSWYQQALGQGPQFIFQYYREEENGRGNFPPRFSGLQFPNYSSELNVNALELDDSALYLCASSLAASGKDEQFFGPGTRLTVL.

This rearrangement joins TRBV18 to TRBJ2-1, with 8 bases that match TRBD2. The CDR3 is 15 residues long. J lost 8 bases, V lost 1 base, and 7 bases had no gene match. Germline CDR1 KGHSH, CDR2 LQKENI. The CDR3 region is CASSPLTSGLDEQFF. Here the CDR3 DNA reads TGTGCCAGCTCACCACTTACTAGCGGCCTCGATGAGCAGTTCTTC.